This entry describes one T cell receptor beta chain. The antigen remains undetermined. A single base separates this from a much larger clone, so it may be a read error. The CDR3 extends over 13 amino acids. Germline CDR1 SGHTA, CDR2 FQGNSA. The V end was cut by 6 bases, the J end by 6 bases, with 15 bases between. The iRepertoire nested amplicon-rescue multiplex PCR amplified TCR alpha and beta CDR3s from RNA. TCRdb recomputed calls from the multiplex PCR reads with MiXCR, one row per CDR3 protein. Here the sample spans some 100,000 distinct CDR3 sequences, under 30% being singletons. The sample comes from a study of glioma-infiltrating T cells. Study observations and caveats: Only very few CDR3 sequences appeared in both tissue and blood. Gliomas, especially low-grade, showed above-expected tissue-blood divergence; non-neoplastic patients showed below.

The receptor was isolated from a human donor with low-grade glioma or glioblastoma, undergoing nonglioma brain surgery, or in good health (not recorded which). The chain recombines TRBV7-2 with TRBJ2-7; perhaps TRBD1 as D (6 bases). Sequenced: glioma tissue, nonneoplastic brain tissue, or PBMCs (not recorded which). In DNA, the CDR3 is TGTGCCAGCAGATCCCACCTCAGGGGCGAGCAGTACTTC. Its translation is CASRSHLRGEQYF.